The 21 T cell receptor beta chains presented below share a single source sample, sequenced in a study of T-cell memory formation after mild COVID-19. Using its own MiXCR run on the 5' RACE reads, TCRdb lists one record per CDR3 protein. The sample holds 100,000 to 130,000 distinct CDR3 sequences, about 18% seen once. Sequencing input: PBMCs or a T cell subset sorted from them (not recorded which). The receptor source for this set is a young man who had mild COVID-19 (a few samples of this study predate the infection). Cell type and time point are not known.

V usage is TRBV7-3 and J usage is TRBJ2-3, with 9 nucleotides matching TRBD2. The CDR3 is 16 residues long. The germline gives CDR1 SGHTA, CDR2 FQGTGA. V lost 9 bases to trimming and J lost 2 bases; unmatched junction nucleotides: 12. Here the CDR3 reads CASSGGSGGLTDTQYF. For the CDR3, the DNA is TGTGCCAGTAGCGGGGGTTCGGGAGGACTCACAGATACGCAGTATTTT.

This clonotype has just a few counts. The chain carries TRBV7-9 and TRBJ2-3, with D unresolved. Between the trimmed V and J ends, which lost 4 bases and 2 bases, there was a span of 10 bases. Germline assignment: CDR1 SEHNR and CDR2 FQNEAQ (reference sequence). The CDR3 is 14 residues long. The DNA of the CDR3 is TGTGCCAGCAGCTCCGGGTTAAACACAGATACGCAGTATTTT. Translating it yields CASSSGLNTDTQYF.

This clonotype was recorded at least ten times. This chain uses TRBV4-3 with TRBJ2-5; either TRBD1 or TRBD2 may fit D (5 bases each). The CDR3 runs 16 residues. Looked up from germline, CDR1 is LGHNA and CDR2 is YSLEER. Between the trimmed V and J ends, which lost 1 base and 2 bases, there was a span of 14 bases. CDR3: CASSQGVGREQETQYF. The DNA for the CDR3 is TGCGCCAGCAGCCAAGGGGTAGGCAGGGAGCAAGAGACCCAGTACTTC.

The chain is built from TRBV6-5 and TRBJ1-2, with a tentative D call TRBD1 (6 bases). Germline values: CDR1 MNHEY, CDR2 SVGAGI. Trimming stripped 5 bases from V and 1 base from J, with 17 bases between. The CDR3 loop spans 16 amino acids. CDR3 region: CASSGNNRVFNYGYTF. As DNA, the CDR3 is TGTGCCAGCAGTGGCAACAACAGGGTTTTTAACTATGGCTACACCTTC.

This chain connects TRBV5-1 to TRBJ2-1, with TRBD1 identical over 8 bases. The trim removed 4 bases at V and 2 bases at J, leaving 5 bases unmatched. CDR1 and CDR2 from the germline V gene are SGHRS and YFSETQ. This CDR3 contains 15 residues. The CDR3 loop reads CASSDRGEAYNEQFF. The CDR3 DNA reads TGCGCCAGCAGCGACAGGGGAGAAGCCTACAATGAGCAGTTCTTC.

This clonotype was counted ten times or more. The chain joins TRBV6-5 to TRBJ1-3; TRBD1 aligns across 8 bases. This CDR3 region has 15 residues. Trimming removed 6 bases from V and 2 bases from J; junction bases left unmatched: 6. The V gene's germline CDR1 is MNHEY and CDR2 SVGAGI. The CDR3 protein is CASSLLQGAGNTIYF. The CDR3 DNA is TGTGCCAGCAGCCTCCTACAGGGGGCTGGAAACACCATATATTTT.

Ten or more counts support this clonotype. The rearrangement links TRBV5-1 to TRBJ2-5, with D unclear. Germline CDR1 and CDR2: SGHRS and YFSETQ. The ends were cut back, 1 base at V and 5 bases at J, with 9 bases in the middle. This CDR3 is 13 amino acids long. The CDR3 region is CASSLQVQETQYF. The CDR3 region has the DNA TGCGCCAGCAGCTTGCAGGTGCAGGAGACCCAGTACTTC.

The chain employs TRBV7-3 and TRBJ2-2, with D perhaps assigned TRBD1 or TRBD2 (5 bases each). V shed 5 bases and J shed 1 base, with 14 bases lying between them. The CDR3 runs to 16 residues. Germline V gene data show CDR1 as SGHTA and CDR2 as FQGTGA. CDR3 region: CASSRRGALNTGELFF. The CDR3 nucleotides are TGTGCCAGCAGCCGTAGAGGGGCCTTGAACACCGGGGAGCTGTTTTTT.

The J gene is TRBJ1-5, the V gene TRBV14; unclear D gene. The CDR3 runs to 14 residues. V was cut by 1 base and J by 11 bases, with 15 bases left in between. Per the germline V gene, CDR1 is SGHDN and CDR2 is FVKESK. Here the CDR3 reads CASSQVIRVRAQHF. CDR3 bases: TGTGCCAGCAGCCAAGTGATTCGGGTTAGAGCCCAGCATTTT.

The chain employs TRBV9 and TRBJ2-5, with a tentative D call TRBD1 (7 bases). The CDR3 runs to 15 residues. Per germline, CDR1 SGDLS and CDR2 YYNGEE. The V gene lost 4 bases and the J gene lost 5 bases, with 18 bases spanning the gap. CDR3 in DNA: TGTGCCAGCAGCCCGCGGGACAGTCGGACGGAGACCCAGTACTTC. Its translation is CASSPRDSRTETQYF.

The table lists this clonotype with many counts. The chain recombines TRBV7-2 with TRBJ2-3; TRBD2 agrees at 14 bases. The CDR3 runs to 17 residues. The germline V gene has CDR1 SGHTA and CDR2 FQGNSA. Losses at the gene ends were 3 bases for V and 5 bases for J; bases not matched to a gene: 7. The CDR3 protein is CASSFGLAGGRGDTQYF. The DNA for the CDR3 is TGTGCCAGCAGCTTTGGACTAGCGGGGGGCCGTGGAGATACGCAGTATTTT.

This clonotype was seen a handful of times. The chain is built from TRBV12-3 or TRBV12-4 and TRBJ2-3; TRBD2 agrees at 11 bases. There are 13 residues in the CDR3. The V and J ends lost 6 bases and 4 bases, in that order; junction bases with no gene match: 0. The CDR3: CASRTSGADTQYF. The CDR3 nucleotides are TGTGCCAGCAGGACTAGCGGGGCAGATACGCAGTATTTT.

The V gene is TRBV6-1, the J gene TRBJ2-5; D is perhaps TRBD1 (7 bases). CDR1 and CDR2 from the germline V gene are MNHNS and SASEGT. Trimming took 0 bases from V and 5 from J, leaving 16 bases between them. The CDR3 is 16 amino acids. The CDR3 protein is CASSEALPPGGETQYF. The CDR3 DNA follows: TGTGCCAGCAGTGAAGCGCTTCCTCCAGGGGGGGAGACCCAGTACTTC.

This clonotype occurred a few times. The V and J genes are TRBV6-5 and TRBJ1-1; D not certain. V was trimmed by 2 bases and J by 4 bases, leaving 11 bases between them. This CDR3 is built from 14 residues. Germline V gives CDR1 MNHEY, CDR2 SVGAGI. The CDR3 reads CASSYLGRGTEAFF. As DNA, the CDR3 is TGTGCCAGCAGTTACCTCGGTCGAGGCACTGAAGCTTTCTTT.

This chain links TRBV5-1 with TRBJ2-5; D perhaps matches TRBD1 (6 bases). Per germline, CDR1 SGHRS and CDR2 YFSETQ. The CDR3 runs 14 residues. V lost 2 bases to trimming and J lost 1 base, with 9 bases between them. The CDR3 spells CASSLRQAQETQYF. The CDR3 coding sequence is TGCGCCAGCAGCTTAAGACAGGCCCAAGAGACCCAGTACTTC. Filled out from reference TRBV5-1 and TRBJ2-5, the complete variable domain reads KAGVTQTPRYLIKTRGQQVTLSCSPISGHRSVSWYQQTPGQGLQFLFEYFSETQRNKGNFPGRFSGRQFSNSRSEMNVSTLELGDSALYLCASSLRQAQETQYFGPGTRLLVL.

Worth noting for this clonotype: The junction and the germline gene differ at one end; a read error may be behind it. The V gene is TRBV20-1, the J gene TRBJ2-7; D remains unclear. The length of the CDR3 is 12 residues. The V gene's germline CDR1 is DFQATT and CDR2 SNEGSKA (reference sequence). The CDR3: CIASIQSYEQYF. In DNA form, the CDR3 reads TGCATTGCTAGTATCCAGAGCTACGAGCAGTACTTC.

This clonotype has a count of ten or more. J is TRBJ2-7 and V is TRBV6-2 or TRBV6-3, with TRBD1 matching 11 bases. The CDR3 covers 15 residues. With 2 bases clipped from V and 4 bases from J, the junction kept 4 bases outside the gene matches. CDR1 and CDR2 (germline): MNHEY, SVGEGT. The CDR3 DNA reads as TGTGCCAGCAGTTACGGGGACAGGGGGATTTACGAGCAGTACGTC. As protein: CASSYGDRGIYEQYV.

This clonotype was seen a handful of times. This sequence joins TRBV13 and TRBJ2-5; 7 positions match TRBD1. There are 17 residues in the CDR3. CDR1 is PRHDT and CDR2 is FYEKMQ in the germline V gene (reference sequence). J lost 5 bases, V lost 1 base, and 13 bases had no gene match. The CDR3 region is CASSLVWEGGAGETQYF. The DNA of the CDR3 is TGTGCCAGCAGCTTAGTCTGGGAAGGGGGCGCGGGTGAGACCCAGTACTTC.

The J gene is TRBJ1-1, the V gene TRBV10-3; 11 bases align to TRBD1. The CDR3 spans 15 residues. CDR1 is ENHRY and CDR2 is SYGVKD in the germline V gene. The ends lost 5 bases at V and 7 bases at J; junction bases unmatched: 9. The CDR3 bases are TGTGCCATCAGTAACGCGGGACAGGGGGAAAGTGAAGCTTTCTTT. Protein sequence: CAISNAGQGESEAFF.

This clonotype was observed a handful of times. The chain links TRBV7-9 to TRBJ1-1; TRBD1 agrees at 7 bases. The V gene's germline CDR1 is SEHNR and CDR2 FQNEAQ (reference sequence). V was clipped by 6 bases and J by 5 bases; unmatched bases: 9. CDR3 length: 14 residues. CDR3 region: CASRHAGGATEAFF. The CDR3 bases are TGTGCCAGCAGACATGCAGGGGGGGCGACTGAAGCTTTCTTT.

This clonotype was picked up a small number of times. The gene calls are TRBV11-1 and TRBJ2-3; maybe TRBD2 (7 bases). CDR1 and CDR2 from the germline V gene are SGHAT and FQDESV (reference sequence). CDR3 length: 15 residues. Trimming removed 5 bases at V and 5 bases at J, with 17 bases between. The CDR3 region is CASSRSGGAIDTQYF. As DNA, the CDR3 is TGTGCCAGCAGCCGTTCTGGGGGGGCTATAGATACGCAGTATTTT.